These 30 T cell receptor beta chains were all obtained from the same sample, sequenced in a study of blood T cell repertoires in COVID-19. Libraries were prepared by immunoSEQ multiplex PCR; TCRdb keeps only in-frame clonotypes and omits some of them. The table shows approximately 330,000 clones, with about nine tenths occurring only once. The sample consisted of peripheral blood. The receptors stem from a man aged 25-45 years with COVID-19, enrolled during active disease.

This chain links TRBV10-3 with TRBJ1-3; 7 nucleotides agree with TRBD1. From germline, CDR1 is ENHRY and CDR2 SYGVKD. The CDR3 is made up of 15 amino acids. With V trimmed by 2 bases and J by 2 bases, 3 bases remained unmatched. The CDR3 DNA reads as TGTGCCATCAGTGAGCAGACAGGGCCTGGAAACACCATATATTTT. This codes for CAISEQTGPGNTIYF.

The genes are TRBV11-2 and TRBJ2-7; TRBD2 aligns across 12 bases. The germline V gene has CDR1 SGHAT and CDR2 FQNNGV. V lost 2 bases and J lost 0; bases outside the gene matches: 2. CDR3 length equals 16 residues. The CDR3 DNA reads as TGTGCCAGCAGCTTACTGACTAGCGGGAGCTCCTACGAGCAGTACTTC. Residues: CASSLLTSGSSYEQYF. The full variable domain, its missing parts supplied by reference TRBV11-2 and TRBJ2-7, is EAGVAQSPRYKIIEKRQSVAFWCNPISGHATLYWYQQILGQGPKLLIQFQNNGVVDDSQLPKDRFSAERLKGVDSTLKIQPAKLEDSAVYLCASSLLTSGSSYEQYFGPGTRLTVT.

This clone came up once. V and J are TRBV19 and TRBJ1-5; 10 positions match TRBD1. Trimming took 1 base from V and 7 from J; bases not matched to a gene: 4. This CDR3 has 15 amino acids. Germline CDR1 and CDR2: LNHDA and SQIVND (reference sequence). CDR3 protein: CASSIGQGAWQPQHF. The DNA for the CDR3 is TGTGCCAGTAGTATAGGACAGGGGGCCTGGCAGCCCCAGCATTTT.

The J gene is TRBJ2-3, the V gene TRBV9; D is undetermined. The germline V gene encodes CDR1 SGDLS and CDR2 YYNGEE. The CDR3 is 13 residues long. Deletions cut 0 bases from V and 4 bases from J, with 6 bases between. The CDR3 DNA reads TGTGCCAGCAGCGTAGGAGGATCAGATACGCAGTATTTT. Translation gives CASSVGGSDTQYF. The whole variable domain, remainder taken from reference TRBV9 and TRBJ2-3, is DSGVTQTPKHLITATGQRVTLRCSPRSGDLSVYWYQQSLDQGLQFLIQYYNGEERAKGNILERFSAQQFPDLHSELNLSSLELGDSALYFCASSVGGSDTQYFGPGTRLTVL.

The rearrangement joins TRBV6-5 to TRBJ2-2; weak D call: TRBD1 (6 bases). V lost 4 bases to trimming and J lost 2 bases, with 11 bases between them. Germline V gene lookup returns CDR1 MNHEY and CDR2 SVGAGI. The CDR3 spans 15 residues. CDR3 sequence: CASSSGTTNTGELFF. CDR3 DNA sequence: TGTGCCAGCAGTTCCGGGACAACTAACACCGGGGAGCTGTTTTTT.

The chain is built from TRBV5-6 and TRBJ2-7; no clear D gene. CDR1 and CDR2 (germline): SGHDT, YYEEEE. The CDR3 covers 13 residues. Trimming removed 2 bases at V and 3 bases at J, with 9 bases between. In DNA, the CDR3 is TGTGCCAGCAGCTTAGAGGCAGTCTACGAGCAGTACTTC. Protein: CASSLEAVYEQYF.

This clone has just a few counts. The chain joins TRBV19 to TRBJ2-2; D is perhaps TRBD1 (6 bases). The V gene's germline CDR1 is LNHDA and CDR2 SQIVND (reference sequence). With 10 bases removed from V and 6 bases from J, the gap between germline ends came to 18 bases. The CDR3 is made up of 14 amino acids. The CDR3 loop reads CATRDLNRAGELFF. The CDR3, as DNA: TGTGCCACTCGAGACCTTAACAGGGCCGGGGAGCTGTTTTTT.

V and J are TRBV9 and TRBJ1-3; possibly TRBD1 for D (5 bases). The germline CDR1 and CDR2 sequences are SGDLS and YYNGEE. CDR3 size: 16 residues. The V end was cut by 0 bases, the J end by 2 bases, with 12 bases between. CDR3 DNA sequence: TGTGCCAGCAGCGTAGATCAGGGTTCCCCTGGAAACACCATATATTTT. As protein: CASSVDQGSPGNTIYF.

The chain combines TRBV19 with TRBJ1-5, with 12 bases identical to TRBD1. Germline V gene sequence: CDR1 LNHDA, CDR2 SQIVND (reference sequence). V lost 6 bases and J lost 2; bases outside the gene matches: 11. This CDR3 is 18 amino acids long. The DNA for the CDR3 is TGTGCCAGTAGGGGGGGACAGGGGGCGATTTCGGGCAATCAGCCCCAGCATTTT. Protein sequence: CASRGGQGAISGNQPQHF. Together with reference TRBV19 and TRBJ1-5, the CDR3 gives the full variable domain: DGGITQSPKYLFRKEGQNVTLSCEQNLNHDAMYWYRQDPGQGLRLIYYSQIVNDFQKGDIAEGYSVSREKKESFPLTVTSAQKNPTAFYLCASRGGQGAISGNQPQHFGDGTRLSIL.

The chain carries TRBV7-3 and TRBJ2-1; 11 nucleotides align to TRBD2. Germline trimming cut 4 bases from V and 9 bases from J; bases unmatched to any gene: 8. The CDR3 totals 15 residues. The germline gives CDR1 SGHTA, CDR2 FQGTGA. The CDR3 is CASSSSSGGYGEQFF. CDR3 coding DNA: TGTGCCAGCAGCTCCTCTAGCGGGGGGTATGGTGAGCAGTTCTTC.

The chain couples TRBV6-4 to TRBJ1-5, with TRBD1 as a possible D gene (5 bases). The V end lost 3 bases, the J end lost 2 bases, and 11 bases lay between the germline ends. CDR1 is MRHNA and CDR2 is SNTAGT in the germline V gene. The CDR3 has 15 residues. CDR3 DNA sequence: TGTGCCAGCAGTGAGGCGGGGCAGGGCAATCAGCCCCAGCATTTT. Translation gives CASSEAGQGNQPQHF.

The CDR3: CASSFYPRTGKRSPLHF. The CDR3 DNA sequence: TGTGCCAGCAGCTTTTACCCCAGGACAGGGAAGCGTTCACCCCTCCACTTT. J is TRBJ1-6 and V is TRBV13; 8 bases are shared with TRBD1. Germline V gene sequence: CDR1 PRHDT, CDR2 FYEKMQ (reference sequence). The CDR3 extends over 17 amino acids. Germline trimming cut 3 bases from V and 9 bases from J; bases unmatched to any gene: 13.

This chain links TRBV25-1 with TRBJ2-7, with 10 positions matching TRBD2. Germline CDR1 and CDR2: MGHDK and SYGVNS. The CDR3 length is 16 residues. V dropped 8 bases and J dropped 1; count of bases not matched to a gene: 11. CDR3 DNA sequence: TGTGCCAGCCAGGGGCGTGCTAGCGGGAGATCCTACGAGCAGTACTTC. It translates to CASQGRASGRSYEQYF.

The V and J genes are TRBV27 and TRBJ1-1; D not certain. Germline CDR1 is MNHEY and CDR2 is SMNVEV (reference sequence). The CDR3 covers 14 residues. Trimming stripped 5 bases from V and 3 bases from J, with 13 bases between. The CDR3 reads CASSKVRADTEAFF. As DNA, the CDR3 is TGTGCCAGCAGTAAGGTCCGAGCGGACACTGAAGCTTTCTTT.

CDR3: CASSLQTDTQYF. CDR3 in DNA: TGTGCCAGCAGCTTACAGACAGATACGCAGTATTTT. This chain links TRBV7-2 with TRBJ2-3; D unclear. V lost 2 bases, J lost 3 bases, and 3 bases lay in between. Germline V gene lookup returns CDR1 SGHTA and CDR2 FQGNSA. This CDR3 comprises 12 residues.

The rearrangement joins TRBV10-1 to TRBJ1-4; TRBD1 is a possible D gene (5 bases). The CDR3 loop spans 14 amino acids. Germline CDR1 is WNHNN and CDR2 is SYGVQD (reference sequence). V lost 8 bases to trimming and J lost 2 bases, with 12 bases between them. The CDR3 nucleotides are TGCGCCAGCCCCCCAGGGCGGACTAATGAAAAACTGTTTTTT. This encodes CASPPGRTNEKLFF.

The chain couples TRBV10-3 to TRBJ1-2; possibly TRBD1 for D (6 bases). Germline lookup yields CDR1 ENHRY and CDR2 SYGVKD. The ends were cut back, 4 bases at V and 3 bases at J, with 12 bases in the middle. This CDR3 is built from 14 residues. The CDR3 nucleotides are TGTGCCATCAGTGTCGCAGGGGCTGACTATGGCTACACCTTC. As protein: CAISVAGADYGYTF.

The chain is built from TRBV7-8 and TRBJ1-2; 7 nucleotides agree with TRBD1. Germline V gene lookup returns CDR1 SGHVS and CDR2 FQNEAQ. The CDR3 totals 13 residues. The V segment lost 4 bases and the J segment 8 bases; nucleotides outside the gene matches: 7. The CDR3 sequence: CASSSEGAQGYTF. As DNA, the CDR3 is TGTGCCAGCAGCTCCGAGGGGGCTCAAGGCTACACCTTC.

Points on this clone: In the same sample, other DNA sequences code for this CDR3. This sequence joins TRBV7-2 and TRBJ2-3, with D tentatively TRBD1 (6 bases). This CDR3 has 13 residues. CDR1 SGHTA and CDR2 FQGNSA come from the germline V gene. V lost 3 bases and J 3 bases, leaving 7 bases between the germline ends. CDR3 in amino acids: CASSFQGTDTQYF. DNA for the CDR3: TGTGCCAGCAGCTTTCAGGGGACAGATACGCAGTATTTT.

The chain has TRBV7-9 and TRBJ2-7, with D possibly matching TRBD2 (6 bases). The V end lost 6 bases, the J end lost 5 bases, and 17 bases lay between the germline ends. Germline-derived CDR1 and CDR2 are SEHNR and FQNEAQ (reference sequence). The CDR3 loop spans 14 amino acids. In nucleotides, the CDR3 is TGTGCCAGCAGTTACAGTGGAGGGAAGGACGAGCAGTACTTC. This gives the protein CASSYSGGKDEQYF.

The chain employs TRBV7-8 and TRBJ2-7, with TRBD1 matching 9 bases. The CDR3 runs to 14 residues. The germline gives CDR1 SGHVS, CDR2 FQNEAQ. With V trimmed by 3 bases and J by 3 bases, 3 bases remained unmatched. The CDR3 loop is CASSFSDRGYEQYF. The CDR3 DNA reads TGTGCCAGCAGCTTTTCGGACAGGGGCTACGAGCAGTACTTC. The whole variable domain, filled in from reference TRBV7-8 and TRBJ2-7, reads GAGVSQSPRYKVAKRGQDVALRCDPISGHVSLFWYQQALGQGPEFLTYFQNEAQLDKSGLPSDRFFAERPEGSVSTLKIQRTQQEDSAVYLCASSFSDRGYEQYFGPGTRLTVT.

V is TRBV27 and J is TRBJ2-7, with 7 nucleotides matching TRBD1. With V trimmed by 3 bases and J by 3 bases, 8 bases remained unmatched. This CDR3 has 15 amino acids. Germline assignment: CDR1 MNHEY and CDR2 SMNVEV (reference sequence). The chain's CDR3 is CASSFSSTGYYEQYF. CDR3 DNA: TGTGCCAGCAGTTTTTCCTCGACAGGGTACTACGAGCAGTACTTC.

The chain combines TRBV7-9 with TRBJ2-2; D might be TRBD1 (7 bases). This CDR3 has 14 residues. V was shortened by 4 bases and J by 8 bases, with 14 bases between the two germline ends. Germline V CDR1 and CDR2: SEHNR, FQNEAQ (reference sequence). The CDR3 bases are TGTGCCAGCAGCTCCTCCGGGGGACAGGGGGAGCTGTTTTTT. It specifies CASSSSGGQGELFF. The whole variable domain, filled in from reference TRBV7-9 and TRBJ2-2, reads DTGVSQNPRHKITKRGQNVTFRCDPISEHNRLYWYRQTLGQGPEFLTYFQNEAQLEKSRLLSDRFSAERPKGSFSTLEIQRTEQGDSAMYLCASSSSGGQGELFFGEGSRLTVL.

J is TRBJ1-2 and V is TRBV7-9; TRBD1 matches 7 bases. The CDR3 spans 14 residues. Germline V gene data show CDR1 as SEHNR and CDR2 as FQNEAQ (reference sequence). V was pared by 5 bases and J by 3 bases, with 6 bases of the junction left unmatched. CDR3 region: CASSLGTEHYGYTF. CDR3 in DNA: TGTGCCAGCAGCCTTGGGACAGAACACTATGGCTACACCTTC.

CDR3 nucleotide sequence: TGTGCCAGCGAACCCCTTCGGGATGAGCAGTTCTTC. Amino acids: CASEPLRDEQFF. The chain carries TRBV27 and TRBJ2-1; D uncertain. The germline V gene encodes CDR1 MNHEY and CDR2 SMNVEV (reference sequence). The CDR3 length is 12 residues. V dropped 8 bases and J dropped 8 bases, with 13 bases sitting between them.

The CDR3, as DNA: TGCAGCGTTGGAATGGGGGAGGGCAATCAGCCCCAGCATTTT. This translates into CSVGMGEGNQPQHF. The J gene is TRBJ1-5, the V gene TRBV29-1; D might be TRBD1 (5 bases). The CDR3 has 14 residues. Germline-derived CDR1 and CDR2 are SQVTM and ANQGSEA. V was cut by 4 bases and J by 2 bases, with 12 bases left in between.

The chain combines TRBV2 with TRBJ2-3, with 13 bases that match TRBD2. The CDR3 runs 18 residues. CDR1 and CDR2 (germline): SNHLY, FYNNEI. Trimming took 6 bases from V and 0 from J; bases not matched to a gene: 9. Written as DNA, the CDR3 is TGTGCCAGCAGGACCGGGACTAGCGGGGACCCTAGCACAGATACGCAGTATTTT. It encodes CASRTGTSGDPSTDTQYF.

The chain couples TRBV5-8 to TRBJ2-3; TRBD2 might be the D (5 bases). The V gene's germline CDR1 is SGHTS and CDR2 YDEGEE. Between the trimmed V and J ends, which lost 4 bases and 5 bases, there was a span of 14 bases. The CDR3 extends over 14 amino acids. CDR3 region: CASSRDLTEDTQYF. CDR3 DNA: TGTGCCAGCAGCCGGGATTTGACGGAAGATACGCAGTATTTT.

The rearrangement links TRBV4-3 to TRBJ2-6; the D gene is possibly TRBD2 (6 bases). Deletions cut 0 bases from V and 0 bases from J, with 6 bases between. The CDR3 totals 16 residues. Germline V gene data show CDR1 as LGHNA and CDR2 as YSLEER. The CDR3 nucleotides are TGCGCCAGCAGCCAAGACGGGAGCTCTGGGGCCAACGTCCTGACTTTC. As protein: CASSQDGSSGANVLTF.

The chain couples TRBV10-3 to TRBJ2-7, with D tentatively TRBD2 (5 bases). CDR1 and CDR2 from the germline V gene are ENHRY and SYGVKD. The CDR3 has 14 amino acids. V dropped 2 bases and J dropped 4 bases, with 12 bases sitting between them. The CDR3 DNA reads as TGTGCCATCAGTGAGGGGCGAGAGGGATACGAGCAGTACTTC. This gives the protein CAISEGREGYEQYF.